This TCR beta chain came from a study of T cell repertoires in cytomegalovirus infection. Study at large: Public TCR beta signature analysis indicated the presence of both CMV infection and matching HLA type.

Concerning this clonotype itself: The antigen remains unidentified.

TCRdb reanalysed the reads using MiXCR and keeps one entry per CDR3 protein. The sample records a few hundred thousand distinct CDR3 sequences, around 27% being singletons. Trimming shortened V by 1 base and J by 0 bases, and 10 bases separated the two germline ends. There are 16 residues in the CDR3. Germline CDR1 is MNHEY and CDR2 is SVGEGT. Overall study findings and caveats: Based on cumulative public TCR beta family frequency, carriers of CMV plus the relevant HLA were identified. HLA-C-restricted CMV-specific TCR beta clonotypes prevailed in the ex vivo response.

Material: PBMCs. The TCR originated in a human donor in good health (CMV status not recorded). Some clones in this sample may be carry-over from other donors' samples. The rearrangement uses TRBV6-2 or TRBV6-3 and TRBJ2-4; a weak D match, TRBD2 (5 bases). The CDR3 nucleotides are TGTGCCAGCAGTTACTGGAGCGGTCTAGCCAAAAACATTCAGTACTTC. Translation gives CASSYWSGLAKNIQYF.